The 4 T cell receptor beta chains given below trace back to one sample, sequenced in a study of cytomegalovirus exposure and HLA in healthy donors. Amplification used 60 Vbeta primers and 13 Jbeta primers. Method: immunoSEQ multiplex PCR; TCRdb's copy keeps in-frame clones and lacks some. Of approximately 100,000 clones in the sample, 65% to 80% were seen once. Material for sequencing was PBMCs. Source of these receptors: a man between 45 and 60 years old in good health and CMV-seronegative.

The CDR3 protein is CASSADTSSYNSPLHF. The CDR3 region has the DNA TGTGCCAGCAGCGCCGACACGAGCTCCTATAATTCACCCCTCCACTTT. The gene calls are TRBV5-6 and TRBJ1-6; D ambiguous. V was trimmed by 4 bases and J by 0 bases, leaving 11 bases between them. The CDR3 spans 16 residues. Germline V gene data show CDR1 as SGHDT and CDR2 as YYEEEE.

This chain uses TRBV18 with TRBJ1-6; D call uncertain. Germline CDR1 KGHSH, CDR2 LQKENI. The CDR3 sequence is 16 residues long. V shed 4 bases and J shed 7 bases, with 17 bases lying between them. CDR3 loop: CASSRGFGEGNSPLHF. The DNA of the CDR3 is TGTGCCAGCTCACGTGGTTTTGGGGAGGGAAATTCACCCCTCCACTTT.

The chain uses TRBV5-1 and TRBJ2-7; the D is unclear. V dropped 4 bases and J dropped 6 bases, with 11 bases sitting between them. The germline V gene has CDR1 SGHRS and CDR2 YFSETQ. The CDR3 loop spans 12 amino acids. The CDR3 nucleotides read TGCGCCAGCAGCCCCTTCTCGGGCGAGCAGTACTTC. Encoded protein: CASSPFSGEQYF.

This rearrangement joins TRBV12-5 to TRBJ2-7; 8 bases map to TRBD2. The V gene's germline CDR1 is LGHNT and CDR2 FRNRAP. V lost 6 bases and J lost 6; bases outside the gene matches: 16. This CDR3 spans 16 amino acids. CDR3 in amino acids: CASGPIIREGQREQYF. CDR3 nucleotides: TGTGCTAGTGGCCCTATAATACGGGAGGGCCAACGCGAGCAGTACTTC.